This paragraph reports one T cell receptor (beta chain). What it recognizes is unknown. Here the CDR3 omits its conserved ending phenylalanine or tryptophan, so a read error is the likely source. Transcripts of RNA were the source for amplifying TCR beta CDR3 regions. The workflow started with a first-round RT-PCR run with HTBI primers and then moved on to a second-round multiplex PCR. In TCRdb, the multiplex PCR reads were re-called with MiXCR into one record per CDR3 protein. The sample has about 1.1 million distinct CDR3 sequences, 35% to 40% seen once. The sample is drawn from a study of Graves' ophthalmopathy and Graves' hyperthyroidism. In the study overall: Stable hyperthyroidism meant no ophthalmopathy within 18 months of follow-up. Study conclusions and caveats: Sensitivity of about 70% and specificity of roughly 78% were achieved by the model that predicted ophthalmopathy progression.

CDR3 length: 16 amino acids. V shed 2 bases and J shed 5 bases, with 19 bases lying between them. Per germline, CDR1 SGDLS and CDR2 YYNGEE. The chain is built from TRBV9 and TRBJ2-5; D remains unclear. Source material: peripheral blood or thyroid tissue (not recorded which). The source of this sequence is an adult man with Graves' hyperthyroidism. Written as DNA, the CDR3 is TGTGCCAGCAGCGTGGTGTCTACCCTGTCTGGGGAGACCCAGTACCTC. Its protein is CASSVVSTLSGETQYL.